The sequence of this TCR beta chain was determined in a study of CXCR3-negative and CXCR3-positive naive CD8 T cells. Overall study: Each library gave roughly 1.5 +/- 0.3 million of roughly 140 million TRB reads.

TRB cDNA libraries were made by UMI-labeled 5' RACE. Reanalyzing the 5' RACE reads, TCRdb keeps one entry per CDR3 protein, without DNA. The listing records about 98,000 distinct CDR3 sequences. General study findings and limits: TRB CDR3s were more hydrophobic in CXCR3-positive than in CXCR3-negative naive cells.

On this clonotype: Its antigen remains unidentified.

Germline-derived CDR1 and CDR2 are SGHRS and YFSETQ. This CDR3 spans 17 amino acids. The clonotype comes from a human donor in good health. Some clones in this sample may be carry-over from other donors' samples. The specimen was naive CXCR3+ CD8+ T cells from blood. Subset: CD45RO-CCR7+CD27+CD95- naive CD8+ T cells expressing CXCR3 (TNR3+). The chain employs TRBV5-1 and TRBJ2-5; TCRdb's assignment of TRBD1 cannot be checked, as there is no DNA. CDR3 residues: CASSLGQGTTQWETQYF.